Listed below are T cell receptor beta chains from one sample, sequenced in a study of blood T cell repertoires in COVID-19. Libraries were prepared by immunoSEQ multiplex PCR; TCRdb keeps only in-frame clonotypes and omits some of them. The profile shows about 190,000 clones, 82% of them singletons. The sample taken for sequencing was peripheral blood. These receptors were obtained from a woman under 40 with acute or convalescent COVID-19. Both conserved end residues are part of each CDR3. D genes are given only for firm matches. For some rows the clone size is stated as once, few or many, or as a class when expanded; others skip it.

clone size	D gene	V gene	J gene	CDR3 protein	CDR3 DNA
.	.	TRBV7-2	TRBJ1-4	CASSPGGAGEKLFF	TGTGCCAGCAGCCCTGGAGGGGCGGGTGAAAAACTGTTTTTT
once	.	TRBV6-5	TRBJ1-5	CASSPGGANQPQHF	TGTGCCAGCAGCCCGGGGGGGGCGAATCAGCCCCAGCATTTT
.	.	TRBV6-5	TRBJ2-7	CASRVMRDGAYEQYF	TGTGCCAGCAGGGTAATGCGGGACGGTGCCTACGAGCAGTACTTC
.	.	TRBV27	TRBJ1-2	CASSHQGYYGYTF	TGTGCCAGCAGCCACCAGGGTTACTATGGCTACACCTTC
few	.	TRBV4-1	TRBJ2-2	CASSPGETGGTGELFF	TGCGCCAGCAGCCCAGGGGAGACAGGTGGCACCGGGGAGCTGTTTTTT
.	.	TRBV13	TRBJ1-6	CASSLSPGSYNSPLHF	TGTGCCAGCAGCTTGTCGCCGGGCTCCTATAATTCACCCCTCCACTTT
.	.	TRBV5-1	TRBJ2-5	CASSFEGLRGETQYF	TGCGCCAGCAGCTTCGAGGGACTCCGCGGGGAGACCCAGTACTTC
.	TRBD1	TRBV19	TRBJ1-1	CASSQPGQGGYGNTEAFF	TGTGCCAGTAGTCAACCCGGACAGGGGGGATACGGGAACACTGAAGCTTTCTTT
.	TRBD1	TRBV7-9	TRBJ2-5	CASSYPRQGGQETQYF	TGTGCCAGCAGCTACCCCAGACAGGGGGGACAAGAGACCCAGTACTTC
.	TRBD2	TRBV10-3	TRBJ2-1	CAISGSAGEGNEQFF	TGTGCCATCAGTGGATCAGCGGGGGAGGGGAATGAGCAGTTCTTC
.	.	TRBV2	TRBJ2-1	CASSVWRDNEQFF	TGTGCCAGCAGTGTGTGGCGGGACAATGAGCAGTTCTTC
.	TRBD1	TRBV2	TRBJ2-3	CASSQDRGPTDTQYF	TGTGCCAGCAGCCAGGACAGGGGGCCAACAGATACGCAGTATTTT
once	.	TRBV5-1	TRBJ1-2	CASSPLGASVGNYGYTF	TGCGCCAGCAGCCCTTTGGGGGCCTCAGTCGGGAACTATGGCTACACCTTC
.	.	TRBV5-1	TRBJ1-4	CASRGDGRHEKLFF	TGCGCCAGCAGGGGAGACGGGAGGCATGAAAAACTGTTTTTT
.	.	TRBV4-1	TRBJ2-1	CASSQEGGGSYRNEQFF	TGCGCCAGCAGCCAAGAGGGGGGCGGGAGTTACCGCAATGAGCAGTTCTTC
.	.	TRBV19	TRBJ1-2	CASTLGNYGYTF	TGTGCCAGTACCCTGGGCAACTATGGCTACACCTTC
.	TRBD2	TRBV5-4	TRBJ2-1	CASSLDGLAGSQSSYNEQFF	TGTGCCAGCAGCTTGGATGGACTAGCGGGATCCCAAAGCTCCTACAATGAGCAGTTCTTC
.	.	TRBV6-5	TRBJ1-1	CASSERLENTEAFF	TGTGCCAGCAGCGAGAGACTTGAGAACACTGAAGCTTTCTTT
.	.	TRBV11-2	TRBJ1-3	CASSLDGLPPYNF	TGTGCCAGCAGCTTAGATGGGCTCCCACCCTACAATTTT
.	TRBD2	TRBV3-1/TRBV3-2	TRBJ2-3	CASSPPLAGCTDTQYF	TGTGCCAGCAGTCCCCCCCTAGCGGGATGCACAGATACGCAGTATTTT
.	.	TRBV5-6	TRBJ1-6	CASSFAGTNSPLHF	TGTGCCAGCAGCTTCGCGGGAACGAATTCACCCCTCCACTTT
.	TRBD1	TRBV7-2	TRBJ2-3	CASSFQGASPDTQYF	TGTGCCAGCAGCTTCCAGGGGGCTAGTCCAGATACGCAGTATTTT
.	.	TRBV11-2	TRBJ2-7	CASSFQYEQYF	TGTGCCAGCAGCTTCCAGTACGAGCAGTACTTC
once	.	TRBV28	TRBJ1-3	CASTPRTAGNTIYF	TGTGCCAGCACCCCAAGGACAGCTGGAAACACCATATATTTT
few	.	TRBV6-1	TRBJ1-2	CASSETHQPRDSYGYTF	TGTGCCAGCAGTGAAACGCACCAACCCAGGGATAGCTATGGCTACACCTTC
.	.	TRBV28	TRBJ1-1	CASRSDTGTLF	TGTGCCAGCAGATCCGATACAGGGACCCTATTT
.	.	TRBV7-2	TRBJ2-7	CASSSSGYEQYF	TGTGCCAGCAGCTCCTCAGGCTACGAGCAGTACTTC
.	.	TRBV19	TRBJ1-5	CASTSPRRGSSNQPQHF	TGTGCCAGTACTTCCCCGCGGCGGGGGTCTAGCAATCAGCCCCAGCATTTT
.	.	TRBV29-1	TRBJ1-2	CSVEEFQNYGYTF	TGCAGCGTTGAAGAATTCCAGAACTATGGCTACACCTTC
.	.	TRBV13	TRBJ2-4	CAITGGSKNIQYF	TGTGCCATCACCGGAGGGTCCAAAAACATTCAGTACTTC
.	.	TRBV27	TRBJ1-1	CASSLTWEVTEAFF	TGTGCCAGCAGTTTAACTTGGGAGGTCACTGAAGCTTTCTTT
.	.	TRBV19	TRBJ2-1	CASSLPPGGGEQFF	TGTGCCAGTAGCCTCCCTCCGGGCGGAGGGGAGCAGTTCTTC
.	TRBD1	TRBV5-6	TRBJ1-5	CASSLSGQALNQPQHF	TGTGCCAGCAGCTTGAGCGGACAGGCACTGAATCAGCCCCAGCATTTT
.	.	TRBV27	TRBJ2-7	CAVGGGRVYEQYF	TGTGCCGTCGGAGGAGGGCGAGTCTACGAGCAGTACTTC
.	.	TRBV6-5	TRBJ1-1	CATKRTLRTEAFF	TGTGCCACAAAACGTACCCTCAGGACTGAAGCTTTCTTT
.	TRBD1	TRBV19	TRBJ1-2	CASSFLGQGNGYTF	TGTGCCAGTAGCTTTCTGGGACAGGGGAATGGCTACACCTTC
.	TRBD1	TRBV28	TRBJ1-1	CASSLSGRTGGTEAFF	TGTGCCAGCAGTTTATCGGGCAGGACAGGGGGAACTGAAGCTTTCTTT
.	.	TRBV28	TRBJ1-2	CASRRGGTGGYTF	TGTGCCAGCAGGAGGGGGGGGACTGGTGGCTACACCTTC
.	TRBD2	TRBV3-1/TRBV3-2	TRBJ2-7	CASSQEGWGDRLGLAGQHYYEQYF	TGTGCCAGCAGCCAAGAAGGTTGGGGGGACAGACTCGGACTAGCGGGCCAGCATTACTACGAGCAGTACTTC
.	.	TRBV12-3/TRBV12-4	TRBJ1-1	CASSFHGAEAFF	TGTGCCAGCAGTTTTCACGGGGCTGAAGCTTTCTTT
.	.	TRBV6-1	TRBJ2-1	CASSEKRENEQFF	TGTGCCAGCAGTGAAAAACGGGAGAATGAGCAGTTCTTC
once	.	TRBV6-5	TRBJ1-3	CASSLTGNSGNTIYF	TGTGCCAGCTCTTTAACAGGGAACTCTGGAAACACCATATATTTT
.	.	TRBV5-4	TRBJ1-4	CASSYPPDEKLFF	TGTGCCAGCAGCTACCCTCCGGATGAAAAACTGTTTTTT
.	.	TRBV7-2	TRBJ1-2	CASSLESRVRGYTF	TGTGCCAGCAGCTTAGAGAGCAGGGTACGCGGCTACACCTTC
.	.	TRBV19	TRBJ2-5	CASTPAGGETQYF	TGTGCCAGTACACCCGCCGGGGGAGAGACCCAGTACTTC
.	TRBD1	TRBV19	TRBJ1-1	CASSIQGAAAEAFF	TGTGCCAGTAGTATACAGGGGGCGGCGGCTGAAGCTTTCTTT
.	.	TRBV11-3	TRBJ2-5	CASSFAPRETQYF	TGTGCCAGCAGCTTTGCGCCGAGAGAGACCCAGTACTTC
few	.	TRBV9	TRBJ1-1	CASSEVEITEAFF	TGTGCCAGCAGCGAGGTGGAGATCACTGAAGCTTTCTTT
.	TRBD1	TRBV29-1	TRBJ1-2	CSVECPGQGCYTF	TGCAGCGTTGAATGCCCGGGACAGGGGTGCTACACCTTC
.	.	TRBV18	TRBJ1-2	CASSPSGSYGYTF	TGTGCCAGCTCACCGTCAGGGTCCTATGGCTACACCTTC
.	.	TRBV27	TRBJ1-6	CASRFDSYNSPLHF	TGTGCCAGCAGGTTTGACAGCTATAATTCACCCCTCCACTTT
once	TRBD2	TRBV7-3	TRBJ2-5	CASSLWGTSGGSGTQYF	TGTGCCAGCAGCTTGTGGGGCACTAGCGGGGGATCGGGGACCCAGTACTTC
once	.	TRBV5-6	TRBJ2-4	CASSEMSGAKNIQYF	TGTGCCAGCAGCGAGATGTCAGGGGCCAAAAACATTCAGTACTTC
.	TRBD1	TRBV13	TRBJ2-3	CASSLRGPISF	TGTGCCAGCAGCTTAAGGGGGCCCATCTCTTTT
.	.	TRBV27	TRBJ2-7	CASSFPGYEQYF	TGTGCCAGCAGTTTCCCCGGCTACGAGCAGTACTTC